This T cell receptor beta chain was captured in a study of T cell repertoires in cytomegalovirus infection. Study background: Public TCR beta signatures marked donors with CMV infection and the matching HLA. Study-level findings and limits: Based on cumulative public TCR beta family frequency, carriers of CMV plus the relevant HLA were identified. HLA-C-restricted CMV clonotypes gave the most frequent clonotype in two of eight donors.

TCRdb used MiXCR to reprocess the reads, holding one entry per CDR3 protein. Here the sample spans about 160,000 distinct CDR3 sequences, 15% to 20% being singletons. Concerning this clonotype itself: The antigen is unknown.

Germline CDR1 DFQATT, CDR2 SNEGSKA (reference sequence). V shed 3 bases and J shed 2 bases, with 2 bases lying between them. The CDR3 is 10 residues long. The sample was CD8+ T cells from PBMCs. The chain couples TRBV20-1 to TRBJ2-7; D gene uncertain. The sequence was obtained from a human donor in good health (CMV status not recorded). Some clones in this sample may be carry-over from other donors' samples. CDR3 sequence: CSARPYEQYF. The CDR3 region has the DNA TGCAGTGCTAGGCCCTACGAGCAGTACTTC.